The source of this T cell receptor (beta chain) is a study of Graves' ophthalmopathy and Graves' hyperthyroidism. The CDR3 covers 13 residues. The V and J ends lost 6 bases and 4 bases respectively, with 15 bases between them. Germline V gene data show CDR1 as SQVTM and CDR2 as ANQGSEA. Amplified TCR beta CDR3 regions were obtained using RNA transcripts as template. First-round RT-PCR with HTBI primers preceded a second-round multiplex PCR. Using its own MiXCR run on the multiplex PCR reads, TCRdb lists one record per CDR3 protein. The sample has approximately 150,000 distinct CDR3 sequences, under 45% seen once. Donors with ophthalmopathy: moderate-to-severe activity, CAS ≥3, NOSPECS ≥4, duration under 3 months.

Sequencing was performed on peripheral blood. This receptor was identified in a young man with Graves' ophthalmopathy. V gene TRBV29-1 combines with J gene TRBJ2-5, with D possibly being TRBD2 (6 bases). The CDR3 coding sequence is TGCAGCGTGGGGGGTCCAGGGACAGAGACCCAGTACTTC. It codes for CSVGGPGTETQYF.